This TCR beta chain was sequenced for a study of T-cell memory formation after mild COVID-19. Study information: Largely donor-specific sequence clusters came from a couple of donors. Overall study findings and caveats: Some clones that responded turned up in pre-infection memory, which suggests that cross-reactive memory joined in. Confirmation was lacking for SARS-CoV-2 specificity of second-wave clones that peaked on day 37. Among CD4+ contracting clones, most were CM and EM, and CD8+ ones EMRA.

This clonotype was detected only a few times. Its antigen is still unknown. One entry per CDR3 protein, called by TCRdb with MiXCR from the 5' RACE reads. The table includes roughly 300,000 distinct CDR3 sequences, roughly 15% detected once. Per the germline V gene, CDR1 is SGHTA and CDR2 is FQGNSA. V trimming: 4 bases; J trimming: 4 bases; junction bases outside the gene matches: 9. This CDR3 is built from 15 residues. The chain combines TRBV7-2 with TRBJ2-7; the match to TRBD2 covers 8 bases. Sequencing was carried out using PBMCs or a T cell subset sorted from them (not recorded which). This TCR came from a man aged 18 to 29 who had mild COVID-19 (a few samples of this study predate the infection). Cell type and time point are not known. The CDR3 protein is CASSYPGLGTYEQYF. The CDR3 DNA reads as TGTGCCAGCAGCTACCCGGGACTAGGGACTTACGAGCAGTACTTC.